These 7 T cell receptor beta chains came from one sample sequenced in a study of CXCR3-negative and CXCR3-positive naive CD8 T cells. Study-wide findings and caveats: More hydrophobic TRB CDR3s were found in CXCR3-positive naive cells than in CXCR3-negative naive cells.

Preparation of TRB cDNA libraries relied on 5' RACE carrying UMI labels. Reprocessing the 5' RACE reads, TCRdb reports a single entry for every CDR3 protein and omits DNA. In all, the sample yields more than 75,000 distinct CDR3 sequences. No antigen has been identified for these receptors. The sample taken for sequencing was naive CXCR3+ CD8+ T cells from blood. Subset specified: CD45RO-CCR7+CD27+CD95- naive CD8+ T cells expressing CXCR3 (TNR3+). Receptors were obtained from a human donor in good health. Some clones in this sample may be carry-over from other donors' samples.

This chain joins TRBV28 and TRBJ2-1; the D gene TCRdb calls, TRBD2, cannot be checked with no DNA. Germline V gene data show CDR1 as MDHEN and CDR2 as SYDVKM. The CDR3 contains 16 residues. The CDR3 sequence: CASSQTGLATYNEQFF.

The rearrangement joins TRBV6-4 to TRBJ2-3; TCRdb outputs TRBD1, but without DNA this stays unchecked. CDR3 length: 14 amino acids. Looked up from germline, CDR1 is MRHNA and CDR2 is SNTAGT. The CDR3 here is CASSKGVGTDTQYF.

The CDR3 loop is CASSLAGQPNTEAFF. The chain couples TRBV28 to TRBJ1-1; absent DNA, TCRdb's TRBD1 call cannot be checked. There are 15 residues in the CDR3. Germline assignment: CDR1 MDHEN and CDR2 SYDVKM.

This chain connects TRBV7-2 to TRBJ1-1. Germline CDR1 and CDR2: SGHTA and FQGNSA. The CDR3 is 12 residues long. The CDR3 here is CASSLAGFEAFF.

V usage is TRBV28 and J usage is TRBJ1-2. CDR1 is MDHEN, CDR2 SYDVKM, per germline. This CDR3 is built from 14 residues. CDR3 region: CASSLSPGGEGYTF.

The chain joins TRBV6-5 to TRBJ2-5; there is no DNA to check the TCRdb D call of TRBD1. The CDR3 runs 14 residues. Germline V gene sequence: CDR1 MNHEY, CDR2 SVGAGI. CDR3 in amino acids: CASGKGNNGETQYF.

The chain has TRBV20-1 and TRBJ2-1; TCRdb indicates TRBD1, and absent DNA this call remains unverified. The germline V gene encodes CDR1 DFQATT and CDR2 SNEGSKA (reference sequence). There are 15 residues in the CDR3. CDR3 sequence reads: CSARTLAGGPNEQFF.